Each of the 16 T cell receptor beta chains below was sequenced from the same sample in a study of cytomegalovirus exposure and HLA in healthy donors. Both 60 Vbeta primers and 13 Jbeta primers went into the PCR. The method was immunoSEQ multiplex PCR; TCRdb's version includes in-frame clones alone and lacks a portion of them. The sample's table shows about 200,000 clones. Sample: PBMCs. These receptors were taken from a girl aged 2 to 10 in good health and CMV-seropositive.

V usage is TRBV29-1 and J usage is TRBJ2-2, with 14 bases identical to TRBD2. Germline loops: CDR1 SQVTM, CDR2 ANQGSEA. With V trimmed by 3 bases and J by 2 bases, 8 bases remained unmatched. The CDR3 has 18 residues. In nucleotides, the CDR3 is TGCAGCGTTGACTTGACTAGCGGGAGGGCCATAAACACCGGGGAGCTGTTTTTT. Translation gives CSVDLTSGRAINTGELFF.

The V call is TRBV2, the J call TRBJ2-1; 7 nucleotides agree with TRBD1. The CDR3 loop spans 16 amino acids. Trimming cost V 8 bases and J 7 bases; bases outside gene matches: 17. CDR1 and CDR2 from the germline V gene are SNHLY and FYNNEI. The CDR3 is CASRTARGGRGNEQFF. The CDR3 DNA reads as TGTGCCAGCCGGACGGCCCGAGGGGGCCGGGGTAATGAGCAGTTCTTC.

The chain couples TRBV27 to TRBJ2-1; 14 bases fit TRBD2. The CDR3 length is 20 residues. Germline trimming cut 3 bases from V and 2 bases from J; bases unmatched to any gene: 12. Germline values: CDR1 MNHEY, CDR2 SMNVEV (reference sequence). CDR3 residues: CASSFQPGLAGESPYNEQFF. The CDR3 DNA follows: TGTGCCAGCAGTTTTCAACCGGGACTAGCGGGAGAAAGCCCCTACAATGAGCAGTTCTTC.

The V gene is TRBV6-1, the J gene TRBJ2-3; 7 bases fit TRBD2. Trimming took 5 bases from V and 0 from J; bases not matched to a gene: 5. Germline V gives CDR1 MNHNS, CDR2 SASEGT. The CDR3 contains 15 residues. CDR3 nucleotides: TGTGCCAGCAGTCTTACTAGCGAGAGCACAGATACGCAGTATTTT. Amino acids: CASSLTSESTDTQYF.

This sequence joins TRBV4-1 and TRBJ1-5; 7 bases match TRBD1. The J segment lost 6 bases and the V segment lost 0 bases, leaving 5 bases of the junction unmatched. Looked up from germline, CDR1 is MGHRA and CDR2 is YSYEKL. This CDR3 has 15 amino acids. CDR3 in amino acids: CASSQDVPGGQPQHF. The CDR3 nucleotides read TGCGCCAGCAGCCAAGATGTCCCAGGGGGTCAGCCCCAGCATTTT.

The chain uses TRBV5-1 and TRBJ2-5; 12 positions agree with TRBD1. The trim removed 0 bases at V and 4 bases at J, leaving 10 bases unmatched. CDR3 length: 18 amino acids. Germline CDR1 SGHRS, CDR2 YFSETQ. The CDR3 coding sequence is TGCGCCAGCAGCTTGGCCGCGGGGGGACAGGGGGCTGGAGAGACCCAGTACTTC. Protein: CASSLAAGGQGAGETQYF. Using reference TRBV5-1 and TRBJ2-5 for the parts outside the CDR3, the full variable domain is KAGVTQTPRYLIKTRGQQVTLSCSPISGHRSVSWYQQTPGQGLQFLFEYFSETQRNKGNFPGRFSGRQFSNSRSEMNVSTLELGDSALYLCASSLAAGGQGAGETQYFGPGTRLLVL.

V usage is TRBV5-6 and J usage is TRBJ2-7; 10 positions agree with TRBD1. The CDR3 is 16 amino acids. Germline lookup yields CDR1 SGHDT and CDR2 YYEEEE. Trimming removed 3 bases from V and 3 bases from J; junction bases left unmatched: 9. This CDR3 is CASSSEAGTGVYEQYF. The CDR3 coding sequence is TGTGCCAGCAGCTCCGAGGCCGGGACAGGGGTCTACGAGCAGTACTTC.

This chain connects TRBV7-8 to TRBJ1-2; 10 bases map to TRBD1. Germline V lookup: CDR1 SGHVS, CDR2 FQNEAQ. With 4 bases clipped from V and 3 bases from J, the junction kept 14 bases outside the gene matches. The CDR3 is 18 residues long. This chain's CDR3 is CASSSALTGTGEHYGYTF. CDR3 bases: TGTGCCAGCAGCTCTGCGCTTACCGGGACAGGGGAACACTATGGCTACACCTTC.

V is TRBV28 and J is TRBJ1-5; D gene uncertain. The CDR3 is 15 amino acids. Germline-derived CDR1 and CDR2 are MDHEN and SYDVKM. Deletions cut 2 bases from V and 4 bases from J, with 12 bases between. CDR3: CASSLGGSGNQPQHF. The DNA for the CDR3 is TGTGCCAGCAGTTTAGGAGGTTCGGGGAATCAGCCCCAGCATTTT.

The CDR3 DNA follows: TGTGCCAGCAGCTACCTAGCGGGAACTGGTGAGACCCAGTACTTC. Translation gives CASSYLAGTGETQYF. The J gene is TRBJ2-5, the V gene TRBV13, with TRBD2 matching 9 bases. The junction had 8 bases not matched to a gene; V was cut back by 4 bases and J by 5 bases. The CDR3 loop spans 15 amino acids. Looked up from germline, CDR1 is PRHDT and CDR2 is FYEKMQ (reference sequence).

The chain has TRBV5-4 and TRBJ2-7, with D perhaps matching TRBD2 (6 bases). With 4 bases removed from V and 1 base from J, the gap between germline ends came to 12 bases. From germline, CDR1 is SGHNT and CDR2 YYREEE (reference sequence). This CDR3 contains 14 residues. CDR3: CASSPAGRSYEQYF. The CDR3 region has the DNA TGTGCCAGCAGCCCCGCGGGACGGTCCTACGAGCAGTACTTC.

The J gene is TRBJ1-1, the V gene TRBV4-1; 7 positions match TRBD1. The trim removed 0 bases at V and 7 bases at J, leaving 2 bases unmatched. This CDR3 contains 13 residues. Germline V gives CDR1 MGHRA, CDR2 YSYEKL. The CDR3 sequence is CASSQDGTDEAFF. The DNA for the CDR3 is TGCGCCAGCAGCCAAGATGGGACAGATGAAGCTTTCTTT.

The chain employs TRBV18 and TRBJ2-5, with 7 nucleotides matching TRBD2. The germline V gene has CDR1 KGHSH and CDR2 LQKENI. With V trimmed by 2 bases and J by 4 bases, 13 bases remained unmatched. CDR3 length: 17 residues. Here the CDR3 reads CASSPKWASGDPETQYF. CDR3 sequence (DNA): TGTGCCAGCTCACCAAAGTGGGCTAGCGGAGACCCAGAGACCCAGTACTTC.

The chain joins TRBV15 to TRBJ2-1; D uncertain. The V end lost 3 bases, the J end lost 0 bases, and 9 bases lay between the germline ends. This CDR3 is built from 15 residues. In germline, CDR1 is LNHNV, CDR2 YYDKDF (reference sequence). CDR3 DNA: TGTGCCACCAGCAGCCAGGTGGACTCCTACAATGAGCAGTTCTTC. Its translation is CATSSQVDSYNEQFF.

The V gene is TRBV5-4, the J gene TRBJ1-1; 10 bases fit TRBD1. This CDR3 is built from 14 residues. Germline V lookup: CDR1 SGHNT, CDR2 YYREEE (reference sequence). J was trimmed by 5 bases and V by 7 bases; bases with no gene match: 8. Here the CDR3 DNA reads TGTGCCAGCCAAAATCTGGGACAGGGGACTGAAGCTTTCTTT. This sequence encodes CASQNLGQGTEAFF. Based on the CDR3 plus reference TRBV5-4 and TRBJ1-1, the full variable domain is ETGVTQSPTHLIKTRGQQVTLRCSSQSGHNTVSWYQQALGQGPQFIFQYYREEENGRGNFPPRFSGLQFPNYSSELNVNALELDDSALYLCASQNLGQGTEAFFGQGTRLTVV.

This chain joins TRBV4-1 and TRBJ2-1, with TRBD1 matching 8 bases. The ends lost 0 bases at V and 9 bases at J; junction bases unmatched: 4. The CDR3 is 14 amino acids. The germline gives CDR1 MGHRA, CDR2 YSYEKL. The chain's CDR3 is CASSQDTGTGEQFF. DNA of the CDR3: TGCGCCAGCAGCCAAGATACGGGGACAGGTGAGCAGTTCTTC.